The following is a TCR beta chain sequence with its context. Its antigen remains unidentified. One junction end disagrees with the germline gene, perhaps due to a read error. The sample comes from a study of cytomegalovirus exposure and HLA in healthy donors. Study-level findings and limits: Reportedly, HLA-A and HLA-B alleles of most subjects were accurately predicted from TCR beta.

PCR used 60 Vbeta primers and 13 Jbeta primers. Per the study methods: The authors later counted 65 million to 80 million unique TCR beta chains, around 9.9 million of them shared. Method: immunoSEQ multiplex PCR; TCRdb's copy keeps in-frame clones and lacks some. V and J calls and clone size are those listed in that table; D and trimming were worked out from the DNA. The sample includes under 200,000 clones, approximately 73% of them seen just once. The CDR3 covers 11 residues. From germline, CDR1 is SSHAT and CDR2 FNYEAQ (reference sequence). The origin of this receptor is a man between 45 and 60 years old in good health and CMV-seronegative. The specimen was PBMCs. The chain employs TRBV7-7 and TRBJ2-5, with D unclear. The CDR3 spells CASSSGETQYF. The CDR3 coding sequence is TGTGCTAGCAGCTCCGGGGAGACCCAGTACTTC. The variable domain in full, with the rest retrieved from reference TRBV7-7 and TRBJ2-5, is GAGVSQSPRYKVTKRGQDVTLRCDPISSHATLYWYQQALGQGPEFLTYFNYEAQPDKSGLPSDRFSAERPEGSISTLTIQRTEQRDSAMYRCASSSGETQYFGPGTRLLVL.